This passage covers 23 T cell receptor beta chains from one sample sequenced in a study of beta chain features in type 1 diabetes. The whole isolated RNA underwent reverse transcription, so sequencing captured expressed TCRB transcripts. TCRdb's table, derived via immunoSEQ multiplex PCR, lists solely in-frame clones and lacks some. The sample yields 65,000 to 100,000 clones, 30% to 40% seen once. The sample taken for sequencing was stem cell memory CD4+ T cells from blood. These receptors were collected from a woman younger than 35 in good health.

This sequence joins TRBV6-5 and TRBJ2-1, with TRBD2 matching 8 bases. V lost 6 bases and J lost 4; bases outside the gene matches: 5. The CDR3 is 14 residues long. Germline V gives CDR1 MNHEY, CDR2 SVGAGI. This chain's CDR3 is CASRDSGEYNEQFF. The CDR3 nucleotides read TGTGCCAGCAGGGATAGCGGGGAGTACAATGAGCAGTTCTTC.

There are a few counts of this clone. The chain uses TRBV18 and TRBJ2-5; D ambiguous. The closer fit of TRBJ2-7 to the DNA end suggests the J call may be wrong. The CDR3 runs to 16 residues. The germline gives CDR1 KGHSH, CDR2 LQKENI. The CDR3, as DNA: TGTGCCAGCTCACAACCTTCTAGAGGCGGTTCCTACGAGCAGTACTTC. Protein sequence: CASSQPSRGGSYEQYF.

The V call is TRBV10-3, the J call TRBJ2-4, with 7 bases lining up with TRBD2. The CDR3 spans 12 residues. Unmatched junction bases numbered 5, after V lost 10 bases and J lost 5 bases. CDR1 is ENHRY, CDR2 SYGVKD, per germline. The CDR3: CATREGENIQYF. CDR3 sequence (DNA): TGTGCCACCAGGGAGGGAGAAAACATTCAGTACTTC.

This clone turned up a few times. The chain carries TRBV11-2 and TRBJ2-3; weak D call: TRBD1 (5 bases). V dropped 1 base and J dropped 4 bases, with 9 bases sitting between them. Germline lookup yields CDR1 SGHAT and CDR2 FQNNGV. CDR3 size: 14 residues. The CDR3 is CASSLGQGSDTQYF. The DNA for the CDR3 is TGTGCCAGCAGCTTAGGCCAGGGTTCAGATACGCAGTATTTT.

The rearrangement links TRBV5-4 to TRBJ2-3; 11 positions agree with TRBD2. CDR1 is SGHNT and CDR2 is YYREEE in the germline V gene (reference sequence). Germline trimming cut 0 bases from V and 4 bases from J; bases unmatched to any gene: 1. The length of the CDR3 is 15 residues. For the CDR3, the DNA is TGTGCCAGCAGCTTGGGGACTAGCGGGTCAGATACGCAGTATTTT. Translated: CASSLGTSGSDTQYF.

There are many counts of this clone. The CDR3 reads CAWNRGGAETQYF. The CDR3, as DNA: TGTGCCTGGAACCGAGGGGGCGCGGAGACCCAGTACTTC. The chain uses TRBV30 and TRBJ2-5; 7 positions match TRBD1. Germline V gene sequence: CDR1 GTSNPN, CDR2 SVGIG (reference sequence). Trimming at V came to 4 bases and at J to 5 bases, leaving 7 bases not matched to a gene. This CDR3 region has 13 residues.

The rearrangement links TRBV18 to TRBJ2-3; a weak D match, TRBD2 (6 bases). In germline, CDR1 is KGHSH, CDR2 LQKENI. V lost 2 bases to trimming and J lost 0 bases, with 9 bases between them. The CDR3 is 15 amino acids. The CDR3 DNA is TGTGCCAGCTCACCAATGGCGGGAAGCACAGATACGCAGTATTTT. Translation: CASSPMAGSTDTQYF.

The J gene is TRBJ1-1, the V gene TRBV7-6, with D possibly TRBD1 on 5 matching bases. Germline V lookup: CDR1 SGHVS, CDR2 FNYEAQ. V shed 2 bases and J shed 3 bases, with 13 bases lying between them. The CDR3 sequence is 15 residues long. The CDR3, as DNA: TGTGCCAGCAGCTTACGTCAGGGTAGGCACACTGAAGCTTTCTTT. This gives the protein CASSLRQGRHTEAFF. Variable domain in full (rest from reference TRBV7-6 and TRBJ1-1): GAGVSQSPRYKVTKRGQDVALRCDPISGHVSLYWYRQALGQGPEFLTYFNYEAQQDKSGLPNDRFSAERPEGSISTLTIQRTEQRDSAMYRCASSLRQGRHTEAFFGQGTRLTVV.

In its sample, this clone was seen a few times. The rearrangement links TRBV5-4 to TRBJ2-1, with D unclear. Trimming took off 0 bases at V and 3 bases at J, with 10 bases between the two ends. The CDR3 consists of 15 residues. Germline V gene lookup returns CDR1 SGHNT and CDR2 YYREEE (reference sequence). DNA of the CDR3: TGTGCCAGCAGCTTGGCCTCGACAAACTACAATGAGCAGTTCTTC. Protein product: CASSLASTNYNEQFF.

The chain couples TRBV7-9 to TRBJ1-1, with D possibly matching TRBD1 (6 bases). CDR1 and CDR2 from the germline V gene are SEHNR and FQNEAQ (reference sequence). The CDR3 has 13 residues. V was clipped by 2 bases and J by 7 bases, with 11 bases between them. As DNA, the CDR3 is TGTGCCAGCAGCTTATGGGTAGGGGGTGAAGCTTTCTTT. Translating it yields CASSLWVGGEAFF.

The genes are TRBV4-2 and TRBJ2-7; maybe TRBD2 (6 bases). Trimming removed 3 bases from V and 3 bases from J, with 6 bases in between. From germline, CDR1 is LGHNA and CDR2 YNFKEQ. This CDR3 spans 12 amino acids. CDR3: CASSQGGYEQYF. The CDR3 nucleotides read TGTGCCAGCAGCCAGGGGGGCTACGAGCAGTACTTC.

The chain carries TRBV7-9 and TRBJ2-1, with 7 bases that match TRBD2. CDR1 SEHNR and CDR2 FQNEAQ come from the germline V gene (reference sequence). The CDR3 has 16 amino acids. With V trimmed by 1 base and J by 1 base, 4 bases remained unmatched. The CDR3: CASSLGDYRSYNEQFF. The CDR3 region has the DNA TGTGCCAGCAGCTTAGGGGACTATAGATCCTACAATGAGCAGTTCTTC.

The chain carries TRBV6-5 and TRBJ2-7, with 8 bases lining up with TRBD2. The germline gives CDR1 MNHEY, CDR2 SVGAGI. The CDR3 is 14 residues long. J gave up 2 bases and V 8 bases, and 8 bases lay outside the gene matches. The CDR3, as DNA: TGTGCCAGCGCCCGGGGGGGAGGGGCCTACGAGCAGTACTTC. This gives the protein CASARGGGAYEQYF.

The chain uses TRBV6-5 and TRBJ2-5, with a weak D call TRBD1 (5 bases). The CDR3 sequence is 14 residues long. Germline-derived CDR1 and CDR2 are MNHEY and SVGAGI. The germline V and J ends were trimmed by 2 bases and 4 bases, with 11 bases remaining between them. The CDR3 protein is CASSYVAGLETQYF. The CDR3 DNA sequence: TGTGCCAGCAGTTACGTCGCAGGGCTAGAGACCCAGTACTTC.

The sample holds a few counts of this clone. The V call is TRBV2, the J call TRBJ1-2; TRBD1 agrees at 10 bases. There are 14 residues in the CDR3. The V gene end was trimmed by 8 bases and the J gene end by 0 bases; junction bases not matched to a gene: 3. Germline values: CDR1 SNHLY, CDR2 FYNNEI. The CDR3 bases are TGTGCCAGCGGACAGGGGGGTTCTAACTATGGCTACACCTTC. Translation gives CASGQGGSNYGYTF.

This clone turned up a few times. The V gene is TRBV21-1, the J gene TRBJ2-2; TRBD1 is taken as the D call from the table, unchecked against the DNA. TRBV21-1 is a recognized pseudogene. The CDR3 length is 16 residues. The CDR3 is CASSTRQGVNTGELFF. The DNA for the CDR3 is TGTGCCAGCAGCACGAGACAGGGTGTGAACACCGGGGAGCTGTTTTTT.

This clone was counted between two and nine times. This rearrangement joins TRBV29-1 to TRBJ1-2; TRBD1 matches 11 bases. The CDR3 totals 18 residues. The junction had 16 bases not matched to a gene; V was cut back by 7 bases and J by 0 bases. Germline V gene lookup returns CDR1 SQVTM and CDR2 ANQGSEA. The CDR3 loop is CSGTIIRDRGGSNYGYTF. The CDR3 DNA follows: TGCAGCGGGACGATAATCCGGGACAGGGGGGGATCTAACTATGGCTACACCTTC.

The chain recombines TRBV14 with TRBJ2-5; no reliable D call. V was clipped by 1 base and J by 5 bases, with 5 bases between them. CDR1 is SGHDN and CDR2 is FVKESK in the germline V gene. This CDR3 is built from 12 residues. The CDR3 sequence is CASSQVRETQYF. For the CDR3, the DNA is TGTGCCAGCAGCCAAGTGAGGGAGACCCAGTACTTC.

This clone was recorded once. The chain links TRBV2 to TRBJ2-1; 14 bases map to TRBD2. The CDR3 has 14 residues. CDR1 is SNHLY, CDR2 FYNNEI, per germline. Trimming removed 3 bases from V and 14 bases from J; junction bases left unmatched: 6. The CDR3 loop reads CASSEGLAGASEFF. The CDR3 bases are TGTGCCAGCAGTGAGGGACTAGCGGGAGCCTCTGAGTTCTTC. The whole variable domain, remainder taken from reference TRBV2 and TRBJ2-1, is EPEVTQTPSHQVTQMGQEVILRCVPISNHLYFYWYRQILGQKVEFLVSFYNNEISEKSEIFDDQFSVERPDGSNFTLKIRSTKLEDSAMYFCASSEGLAGASEFFGPGTRLTVL.

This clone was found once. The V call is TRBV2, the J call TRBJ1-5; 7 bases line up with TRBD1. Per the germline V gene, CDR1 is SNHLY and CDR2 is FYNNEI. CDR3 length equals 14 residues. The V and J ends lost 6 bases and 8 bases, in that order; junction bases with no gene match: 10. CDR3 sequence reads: CASSSRQGGEPQHF. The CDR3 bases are TGTGCCAGCAGCTCCCGACAGGGCGGGGAGCCCCAGCATTTT.

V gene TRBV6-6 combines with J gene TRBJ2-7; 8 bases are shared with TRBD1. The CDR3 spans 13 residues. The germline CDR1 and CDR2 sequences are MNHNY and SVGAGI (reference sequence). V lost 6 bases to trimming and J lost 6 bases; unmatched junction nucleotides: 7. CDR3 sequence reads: CASRPGQGGEQYF. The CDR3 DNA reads TGTGCCAGCAGACCCGGACAGGGAGGCGAGCAGTACTTC.

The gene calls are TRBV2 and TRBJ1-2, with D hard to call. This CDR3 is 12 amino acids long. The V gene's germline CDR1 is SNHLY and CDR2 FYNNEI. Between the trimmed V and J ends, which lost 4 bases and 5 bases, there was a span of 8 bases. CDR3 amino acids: CASSVRGYGYTF. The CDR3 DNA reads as TGTGCCAGCAGTGTCCGGGGTTATGGCTACACCTTC. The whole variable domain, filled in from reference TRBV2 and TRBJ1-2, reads EPEVTQTPSHQVTQMGQEVILRCVPISNHLYFYWYRQILGQKVEFLVSFYNNEISEKSEIFDDQFSVERPDGSNFTLKIRSTKLEDSAMYFCASSVRGYGYTFGSGTRLTVV.

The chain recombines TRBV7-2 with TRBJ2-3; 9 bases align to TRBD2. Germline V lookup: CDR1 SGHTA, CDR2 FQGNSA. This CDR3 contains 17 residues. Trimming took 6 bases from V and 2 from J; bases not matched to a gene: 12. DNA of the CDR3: TGTGCCAGCAGTCACAGCGGGGGGCCCCGGTACACAGATACGCAGTATTTT. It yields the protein CASSHSGGPRYTDTQYF.